This is a list of T cell receptor beta chains from one sample in a study of blood T cell repertoires in COVID-19. Generated by immunoSEQ multiplex PCR, the TCRdb table keeps only in-frame clones and is missing some. The sample contains 150,000 to 180,000 clones, roughly four fifths of which appear only once. The source material was peripheral blood. The source of these receptors is a woman aged 55 to 70 with acute or convalescent COVID-19. Each CDR3 is given with its conserved first and last residue. Each record gives: CDR3 DNA, CDR3 protein, clone size, D gene, J gene, V gene. D genes are given only for firm matches. Clone size is shown for a subset of rows, as once, few, many or a class of expanded clone.

TGTGCTAGTGGTTTGTTTGCGACTAGCGGGGGACAAGAGACCCAGTACTTC | CASGLFATSGGQETQYF | NA | TRBD2 | TRBJ2-5 | TRBV12-5
TGTGCCACCAGCAGAGATACAGCCCAAGAGACCCAGTACTTC | CATSRDTAQETQYF | NA | NA | TRBJ2-5 | TRBV15
TGTGCCAGCAGCCAAAGCGGGACAAACAATGAGCAGTTCTTC | CASSQSGTNNEQFF | NA | NA | TRBJ2-1 | TRBV3-1/TRBV3-2
TGTGCCACCAGTGATGGACAGGGTACCAATCAGCCCCAGCATTTT | CATSDGQGTNQPQHF | NA | TRBD1 | TRBJ1-5 | TRBV24-1
TGTGCCAGCAGTCCGACTCTTTCCTATAATTCACCCCTCCACTTT | CASSPTLSYNSPLHF | NA | NA | TRBJ1-6 | TRBV6-1
TGTGCCAGCAGCCCAGCAGAAGCGGGGGAAGGAGAAGCTTTCTTT | CASSPAEAGEGEAFF | NA | NA | TRBJ1-1 | TRBV27
TGTGCCTGGAGTTTCAATAGCGGGGCGGCAGATACGCAGTATTTT | CAWSFNSGAADTQYF | NA | TRBD2 | TRBJ2-3 | TRBV30
TGTGCCAGCAGCTTTCCCACTAGCGGATCAGATACGCAGTATTTT | CASSFPTSGSDTQYF | once | TRBD2 | TRBJ2-3 | TRBV7-2
TGTGCCAGCAGTTATAGAGAGACCCAGTACTTC | CASSYRETQYF | once | NA | TRBJ2-5 | TRBV7-9
TGTGCCAGCAGTTACTCGGGCCAGGATCATCAGCCCCAGCATTTT | CASSYSGQDHQPQHF | NA | NA | TRBJ1-5 | TRBV6-2/TRBV6-3
TGTGCCAGCAGTGAATCGGTCAGGTACAATTCACCCCTCCACTTT | CASSESVRYNSPLHF | NA | NA | TRBJ1-6 | TRBV6-1
TGTGCCAGCAGCTCTATGGCGGCAGGGGGCACTGAAGCTTTCTTT | CASSSMAAGGTEAFF | NA | TRBD1 | TRBJ1-1 | TRBV7-2
TGTGCCAGCAGCCAAGTTCTTCGGGAAAAACTGTTTTTT | CASSQVLREKLFF | once | NA | TRBJ1-4 | TRBV14
TGTGCCAGCAGCACCGGGACAGTCGGGAATCAGCCCCAGCATTTT | CASSTGTVGNQPQHF | NA | TRBD1 | TRBJ1-5 | TRBV7-9
TGTGCCAGCAGCTATGGGGGACTAGGTCAATTCTTC | CASSYGGLGQFF | NA | TRBD2 | TRBJ2-1 | TRBV6-2/TRBV6-3
TGTGCCAGCAGTGTGTCCAGGGGGCCATCACCCCTCCACTTT | CASSVSRGPSPLHF | few | TRBD1 | TRBJ1-6 | TRBV2
TGTGCCAGCAGCCCGCAATCCCTCGGGCGGGGGGGCACAGATACGCAGTATTTT | CASSPQSLGRGGTDTQYF | NA | TRBD2 | TRBJ2-3 | TRBV9
TGTGCCAGTAGCGAGACAGGGGTCTATGGCTACACCTTC | CASSETGVYGYTF | few | TRBD1 | TRBJ1-2 | TRBV19
TGTGCCAGCAAGAGGACTAGCGTGGAGGCAGATACGCAGTATTTT | CASKRTSVEADTQYF | NA | TRBD2 | TRBJ2-3 | TRBV6-5
TGTGCCAGCCATAGCAATCAGCCCCAGCATTTT | CASHSNQPQHF | NA | NA | TRBJ1-5 | TRBV28
TGTGCCAGCAGCAGGACAGGGTTGGGCAATCAGCCCCAGCATTTT | CASSRTGLGNQPQHF | once | TRBD1 | TRBJ1-5 | TRBV6-5
TGTGCCAGCAACCACAGGGCATATGGCTACACCTTC | CASNHRAYGYTF | NA | NA | TRBJ1-2 | TRBV2
TGTGCCAGTAGTATGACAGGTGGACCCAATCAGCCCCAGCATTTT | CASSMTGGPNQPQHF | NA | NA | TRBJ1-5 | TRBV19
TGTGCCAGCAGTAGGTCAGGGGCGGTCGGCCAGCCCCAGCATTTT | CASSRSGAVGQPQHF | NA | NA | TRBJ1-5 | TRBV28
TGCGCCAGCAGCATAGCGGGGGGGAAGGCAGATACGCAGTATTTT | CASSIAGGKADTQYF | NA | TRBD2 | TRBJ2-3 | TRBV5-1
TGTGCCAGCAGCCTACAGGGGCAGGAGGGCTATGGCTACACCTTC | CASSLQGQEGYGYTF | NA | TRBD1 | TRBJ1-2 | TRBV6-6
TGTGCCAGCACGAGTGAGGAGAACACTGAAGCTTTCTTT | CASTSEENTEAFF | NA | NA | TRBJ1-1 | TRBV2
TGTGCCAGCAGCTCCGACAGGCAAGAGACCCAGTACTTC | CASSSDRQETQYF | NA | NA | TRBJ2-5 | TRBV7-3
TGTGCCAGCAGCTTTCAGGCAGCCCCTAGCACAGATACGCAGTATTTT | CASSFQAAPSTDTQYF | NA | NA | TRBJ2-3 | TRBV5-5
TGTGCCAGCAGCCCACTAGCGCTCGGGGCGGAGACCCAGTACTTC | CASSPLALGAETQYF | NA | TRBD2 | TRBJ2-5 | TRBV9
TGCAGCGGGGTAGGGGTCCTGAGGACTGAAGCTTTCTTT | CSGVGVLRTEAFF | NA | NA | TRBJ1-1 | TRBV29-1
TGCGCCAGCAGCACCGGACAGATCCATTCTGGAAACACCATATATTTT | CASSTGQIHSGNTIYF | once | NA | TRBJ1-3 | TRBV5-1
TGTGCCAGTAGCGACAGGGGGCGGTTTGACAATGAGCAGTTCTTC | CASSDRGRFDNEQFF | NA | TRBD1 | TRBJ2-1 | TRBV19
TGCGCCAGCAGCTTAGAAGGAGGGGATGGGGGGAATCAGCCCCAGCATTTT | CASSLEGGDGGNQPQHF | NA | NA | TRBJ1-5 | TRBV5-1
TGTGCCAGCAGCCGGGAGGCGGTGATTGGGTATGGCTACACCTTC | CASSREAVIGYGYTF | NA | NA | TRBJ1-2 | TRBV7-9
TGTGCCAGCTCGCCGGACAGTGAAAAACTGTTTTTT | CASSPDSEKLFF | NA | NA | TRBJ1-4 | TRBV18
TGTGCCAGCAGTGACAGGGGTGCCCATGGCTACACCTTC | CASSDRGAHGYTF | NA | NA | TRBJ1-2 | TRBV6-1
TGTGCCAGCAGGGAGGACAGGGGAACTAATGAAAAACTGTTTTTT | CASREDRGTNEKLFF | once | TRBD1 | TRBJ1-4 | TRBV28
TGTGCCAGCAACGGGGGGGCAGAGACCCAGTACTTC | CASNGGAETQYF | NA | TRBD2 | TRBJ2-5 | TRBV6-6
TGCAGTGCTAGTCTCAGGACAGGGGGCACTGAAGCTTTCTTT | CSASLRTGGTEAFF | NA | TRBD1 | TRBJ1-1 | TRBV20-1
TGTGCCACCAGCAGAGATGCGGCGGGACTAGCGGGGGGCTACGGGAACAATGAGCAGTTCTTC | CATSRDAAGLAGGYGNNEQFF | NA | TRBD2 | TRBJ2-1 | TRBV15
TGTGCCAGCTCAGGAGCCGGGACAGCGAACACCGGGGAGCTGTTTTTT | CASSGAGTANTGELFF | NA | TRBD1 | TRBJ2-2 | TRBV18
TGTGCCAGCAGTTACATTTGGACAGGGGGCACCGGGGAGCTGTTTTTT | CASSYIWTGGTGELFF | NA | TRBD1 | TRBJ2-2 | TRBV6-5
TGTGCCAGCAGTTCCCTCCTTTACCGGGGCTACACCTTC | CASSSLLYRGYTF | NA | NA | TRBJ1-2 | TRBV6-5
TGCAGCGCCTCTAGCGGGGGGAACACAGATACGCAGTATTTT | CSASSGGNTDTQYF | many | TRBD2 | TRBJ2-3 | TRBV29-1
TGTGCCAGCAGTTACCTTGACCCGAGGAGCACTGAAGCTTTCTTT | CASSYLDPRSTEAFF | NA | NA | TRBJ1-1 | TRBV6-5
TGTGCCAGTAGTTCATGGGGGGGCGGTCAGCCCCAGCATTTT | CASSSWGGGQPQHF | few | NA | TRBJ1-5 | TRBV19
TGTGCCAGCAGTGGGACAGCTGGGAACACTGAAGCTTTCTTT | CASSGTAGNTEAFF | NA | NA | TRBJ1-1 | TRBV25-1
TGTGCCAGCAGTTATCCTTCTAACTATGGCTACACCTTC | CASSYPSNYGYTF | few | NA | TRBJ1-2 | TRBV28
TGTGCCAGCAGTGGGCTTAGCAATCAGCCCCAGCATTTT | CASSGLSNQPQHF | NA | NA | TRBJ1-5 | TRBV2
TGTGCCAGCAGCGGGAGTTTCGGCAATGAGCAGTTCTTC | CASSGSFGNEQFF | NA | NA | TRBJ2-1 | TRBV5-4
TGTGCCAGCAGTTTTAGGCGGGGCAATGAGCAGTTCTTC | CASSFRRGNEQFF | once | NA | TRBJ2-1 | TRBV6-2/TRBV6-3
TGTGCCAGCAGCGTAGGCGTGAGCTCCTATAATTCACCCCTCCACTTT | CASSVGVSSYNSPLHF | NA | NA | TRBJ1-6 | TRBV9